This TCR beta chain derives from a study of blood T cell repertoires in COVID-19. Study-wide context: Collection of acute and convalescent COVID-19 samples took place in the United States, Italy and Spain. Sample material is recorded as cDNA or gDNA derived from T cells, B-cell-depleted T cells, or PBMCs.

The V gene end was trimmed by 2 bases and the J gene end by 0 bases; junction bases not matched to a gene: 6. The CDR3 runs to 16 residues. Germline V gene sequence: CDR1 LNHNV, CDR2 YYDKDF (reference sequence). Libraries were prepared by immunoSEQ multiplex PCR; TCRdb keeps only in-frame clonotypes and omits some of them. The top ten clones hold approximately 9.8% of a sample with over 250,000 clones, approximately 86% of them seen once. The sequencing sample was made of peripheral blood. The rearrangement links TRBV15 to TRBJ1-2; TRBD1 matches at 7 bases. The TCR comes from a man between 35 and 55 years old who had recovered from COVID-19. CDR3 bases: TGTGCCACCAGCAGAATCGACAGGGACGCTAACTATGGCTACACCTTC. Translated, it gives CATSRIDRDANYGYTF.